The present TCR beta chain was sequenced within a study of blood T cell repertoires in COVID-19. For the study at large: PBMCs, B-cell-depleted T cells, or T cells were the source of the cDNA or gDNA that made up the material.

The V end was cut by 4 bases, the J end by 4 bases, with 5 bases between. The CDR3 loop spans 12 amino acids. Germline loops: CDR1 SGHDN, CDR2 FVKESK. The authors' processing: Quantification of nucleated cells was approximated via reference gene primer amplification. Sequencing was performed with immunoSEQ multiplex PCR; in TCRdb, only in-frame clones are kept and a portion is missing. The DNA gave D and trimming, while V, J and clone size come from that table. The data hold approximately 400,000 clones, with 89% observed a single time. Sequencing input: peripheral blood. This rearrangement joins TRBV14 to TRBJ2-1; D gene unclear. This sequence was found in a man aged 35-49 years with acute or convalescent COVID-19. DNA for the CDR3: TGTGCCAGCAGCCGAGCGTACAATGAGCAGTTCTTC. It specifies CASSRAYNEQFF.